The 2 T cell receptor beta chains below all came from one sample that was sequenced in a study of technical replicates of blood from four donors. Profiling relied on immunoSEQ multiplex PCR, and the TCRdb table lists in-frame clones only, not all of them. The repertoire consists of about 94,000 clones, with about 94% occurring once and the leading ten covering roughly 0.22%. The sample consisted of T cells isolated from PBMCs. These receptors originate from a human donor in good health.

The chain links TRBV7-3 to TRBJ2-1; D possibly corresponds to TRBD2 (7 bases). Trimming removed 5 bases from V and 4 bases from J, with 15 bases in between. Germline CDR1 SGHTA, CDR2 FQGTGA. The CDR3 has 15 amino acids. In DNA form, the CDR3 reads TGTGCCAGCAGCCCTTCGGGGGGCCCTTACAATGAGCAGTTCTTC. Translated, it gives CASSPSGGPYNEQFF. The whole variable domain, filled in from reference TRBV7-3 and TRBJ2-1, reads GAGVSQTPSNKVTEKGKYVELRCDPISGHTALYWYRQSLGQGPEFLIYFQGTGAADDSGLPNDRFFAVRPEGSVSTLKIQRTERGDSAVYLCASSPSGGPYNEQFFGPGTRLTVL.

This clone has more than one count but fewer than ten. The DNA for the CDR3 is TGTGCCAGCAGACAGGACAACACTGAAGCTTTCTTT. As protein: CASRQDNTEAFF. The rearrangement links TRBV25-1 to TRBJ1-1, with D possibly being TRBD1 (5 bases). V lost 6 bases and J lost 2, with 7 bases in between. The CDR3 contains 12 residues. Germline loops: CDR1 MGHDK, CDR2 SYGVNS. Full variable domain (missing parts from reference TRBV25-1 and TRBJ1-1): EADIYQTPRYLVIGTGKKITLECSQTMGHDKMYWYQQDPGMELHLIHYSYGVNSTEKGDLSSESTVSRIRTEHFPLTLESARPSHTSQYLCASRQDNTEAFFGQGTRLTVV.